The 32 T cell receptor beta chains below all came from one sample that was sequenced in a study of CD8 T cells in ankylosing spondylitis. In TCRdb, the 5' RACE reads were re-called with MiXCR into one record per CDR3 protein. This table has 120,000 to 150,000 distinct CDR3 sequences, roughly 8.4% appearing once. Sequencing was carried out using synovial fluid, either unsorted or a sorted T cell fraction (not recorded which). These receptor sequences come from a male donor with ankylosing spondylitis.

The J gene is TRBJ2-7, the V gene TRBV6-1; D gene unclear. Germline V gene data show CDR1 as MNHNS and CDR2 as SASEGT. Trimming cost V 8 bases and J 0 bases, with 8 bases left between them. The CDR3 loop spans 12 amino acids. The CDR3 sequence: CASLQSSYEQYF. CDR3 nucleotide sequence: TGTGCCAGCCTCCAGAGCTCCTACGAGCAGTACTTC.

CDR3 loop: CASSSTTGGQPQHF. CDR3 DNA sequence: TGTGCCAGCAGTTCCACGACAGGGGGGCAGCCCCAGCATTTT. This chain links TRBV12-3 or TRBV12-4 with TRBJ1-5; 9 bases are a match to TRBD1. Unmatched junction bases numbered 5, after V lost 4 bases and J lost 7 bases. The CDR3 spans 14 residues.

This clonotype was seen repeatedly, ten times or more. This rearrangement joins TRBV11-2 to TRBJ1-4; TRBD1 agrees at 8 bases. Unmatched junction bases numbered 10, after V lost 2 bases and J lost 11 bases. CDR3 length: 15 residues. CDR1 SGHAT and CDR2 FQNNGV come from the germline V gene. The CDR3, as DNA: TGTGCCAGCAGCTTATGGGGCAGGGGGCCTAATAAACTGTTTTTT. Translated, it gives CASSLWGRGPNKLFF.

This clonotype was counted at least ten times. V and J are TRBV21-1 and TRBJ2-3; no DNA check was done on the table's D call, TRBD1. TRBV21-1 is listed as a pseudogene. CDR3 length: 17 amino acids. CDR3 protein: CASSTHLRDRNTDTQYF. In DNA, the CDR3 is TGTGCCAGCAGCACGCACCTTCGGGACAGAAACACAGATACGCAGTATTTT.

This clonotype was recorded at least ten times. J is TRBJ1-5 and V is TRBV5-5; 10 bases are a match to TRBD1. V gave up 3 bases and J gave up 7 bases; unmatched junction bases: 4. Germline CDR1 SGHKS, CDR2 YYEKEE (reference sequence). The CDR3 sequence is 14 residues long. DNA of the CDR3: TGTGCCAGCAGCTCGGGACAGGGGAGGCAGCCCCAGCATTTT. Amino acids: CASSSGQGRQPQHF.

This chain connects TRBV28 to TRBJ1-1; TRBD1 is a possible D gene (5 bases). Germline values: CDR1 MDHEN, CDR2 SYDVKM. Trimming pared 2 bases from V and 5 bases from J, leaving 15 bases between. This CDR3 region has 15 residues. The CDR3 DNA reads as TGTGCCAGCAGTTTAAGGGGCCGGCGGAGGACTGAAGCTTTCTTT. It encodes CASSLRGRRRTEAFF.

This clonotype was detected many times. This sequence joins TRBV5-1 and TRBJ2-3, with TRBD2 identical over 7 bases. The CDR3 covers 14 residues. With V trimmed by 4 bases and J by 4 bases, 6 bases remained unmatched. CDR1 and CDR2 from the germline V gene are SGHRS and YFSETQ. CDR3 region: CASSAGLVPDTQYF. For the CDR3, the DNA is TGCGCCAGCAGCGCCGGACTAGTACCAGATACGCAGTATTTT.

V usage is TRBV20-1 and J usage is TRBJ2-7; possible D gene TRBD2, 6 bases. The germline V and J ends were trimmed by 1 base and 2 bases, with 18 bases remaining between them. This CDR3 contains 16 residues. CDR1 is DFQATT, CDR2 SNEGSKA, per germline (reference sequence). CDR3 sequence reads: CSARVYRGLLTYEQYF. The DNA of the CDR3 is TGCAGTGCTAGAGTCTATCGGGGACTCTTAACCTACGAGCAGTACTTC.

Many counts were recorded for this clonotype. The rearrangement uses TRBV7-2 and TRBJ2-1; D is possibly TRBD1 (6 bases). The germline V and J ends were trimmed by 5 bases and 4 bases, with 9 bases remaining between them. The CDR3 contains 13 residues. From germline, CDR1 is SGHTA and CDR2 FQGNSA. The DNA of the CDR3 is TGTGCCAGCAGCAGAACAGGGTACAATGAGCAGTTCTTC. Its translation is CASSRTGYNEQFF.

This clonotype was counted ten times or more. The rearrangement uses TRBV20-1 and TRBJ2-1; 11 bases are shared with TRBD2. V lost 5 bases to trimming and J lost 0 bases; unmatched junction nucleotides: 9. Germline lookup yields CDR1 DFQATT and CDR2 SNEGSKA (reference sequence). This CDR3 comprises 17 residues. CDR3 loop: CSAAGTSGAYSYNEQFF. Here the CDR3 DNA reads TGCAGTGCTGCCGGGACTAGCGGAGCCTACTCCTACAATGAGCAGTTCTTC.

This clonotype has ten or more counts. CDR3 residues: CASSRDPGYIGYNSPLHF. DNA of the CDR3: TGTGCCAGCAGTCGGGACCCCGGATATATAGGGTATAATTCACCCCTCCACTTT. The chain carries TRBV27 and TRBJ1-6, with TRBD1 as a possible D gene (5 bases). The germline V gene encodes CDR1 MNHEY and CDR2 SMNVEV (reference sequence). Trimming stripped 5 bases from V and 4 bases from J, with 21 bases between. The CDR3 has 18 residues.

This clonotype was seen repeatedly, ten times or more. This chain connects TRBV5-1 to TRBJ1-1, with 8 bases matching TRBD1. Germline V CDR1 and CDR2: SGHRS, YFSETQ. J lost 1 base, V lost 6 bases, and 5 bases had no gene match. The CDR3 consists of 14 residues. In DNA form, the CDR3 reads TGCGCCAGCACCCGGACAGGGCCGAACACTGAAGCTTTCTTT. It is translated as CASTRTGPNTEAFF.

This clonotype came up many times. The rearrangement uses TRBV10-2 and TRBJ1-5, with 7 bases aligning to TRBD1. In germline, CDR1 is WSHSY, CDR2 SAAADI. The ends lost 10 bases at V and 5 bases at J; junction bases unmatched: 11. The CDR3 is made up of 14 amino acids. For the CDR3, the DNA is TGCGCCACCACCGGGACAGCGAGTGATCAGCCCCAGCATTTT. This encodes CATTGTASDQPQHF.

This clonotype has a count of ten or more. The chain carries TRBV5-1 and TRBJ2-7; 9 bases map to TRBD2. The CDR3 totals 15 residues. The ends lost 2 bases at V and 2 bases at J; junction bases unmatched: 5. The germline gives CDR1 SGHRS, CDR2 YFSETQ. The CDR3 region is CASSLLAGPTYEQYF. The CDR3 coding sequence is TGCGCCAGCAGCTTACTAGCGGGTCCTACCTACGAGCAGTACTTC.

This clonotype was observed many times. The rearrangement links TRBV24-1 to TRBJ1-1, with D maybe TRBD1 (5 bases). Trimming stripped 9 bases from V and 5 bases from J, with 15 bases between. CDR3 length: 13 residues. CDR1 KGHDR and CDR2 SFDVKD come from the germline V gene. The CDR3, as DNA: TGTGCCACCTCCTTCGGGGGAGAAACTGAAGCTTTCTTT. It specifies CATSFGGETEAFF.

In this sample, this clonotype turned up many times. The chain links TRBV5-1 to TRBJ2-2; D might be TRBD1 (5 bases). The germline V and J ends were trimmed by 2 bases and 7 bases, with 15 bases remaining between them. CDR1 SGHRS and CDR2 YFSETQ come from the germline V gene. There are 15 residues in the CDR3. CDR3 sequence (DNA): TGCGCCAGCAGCTTTAAGATTGGACAAGTCGGGGAGCTGTTTTTT. It is translated as CASSFKIGQVGELFF.

This clonotype was counted only a few times. This chain links TRBV20-1 with TRBJ2-3; 7 nucleotides align to TRBD2. This CDR3 has 16 amino acids. The V and J ends lost 6 bases and 2 bases, in that order; junction bases with no gene match: 14. CDR1 and CDR2 (germline): DFQATT, SNEGSKA (reference sequence). This chain's CDR3 is CSAPDSGGDYTDTQYF. DNA of the CDR3: TGCAGTGCACCTGATAGCGGAGGGGACTACACAGATACGCAGTATTTT.

The V call is TRBV27, the J call TRBJ2-1; D is possibly TRBD2 (6 bases). Germline values: CDR1 MNHEY, CDR2 SMNVEV (reference sequence). The CDR3 length is 16 residues. The V and J ends lost 6 bases and 4 bases respectively, with 19 bases between them. This CDR3 is CASRKRRGNNYNEQFF. CDR3 DNA: TGTGCCAGCAGAAAAAGACGCGGGAACAATTACAATGAGCAGTTCTTC.

This clonotype was counted at least ten times. The genes are TRBV18 and TRBJ2-2; 8 positions match TRBD1. The CDR3 loop spans 15 amino acids. J lost 1 base, V lost 6 bases, and 4 bases had no gene match. Germline V gives CDR1 KGHSH, CDR2 LQKENI. This chain's CDR3 is CASSAGTGNTGELFF. Written as DNA, the CDR3 is TGTGCCAGCTCGGCCGGGACAGGGAACACCGGGGAGCTGTTTTTT. Variable domain in full (rest from reference TRBV18 and TRBJ2-2): NAGVMQNPRHLVRRRGQEARLRCSPMKGHSHVYWYRQLPEEGLKFMVYLQKENIIDESGMPKERFSAEFPKEGPSILRIQQVVRGDSAAYFCASSAGTGNTGELFFGEGSRLTVL.

This clonotype was observed a handful of times. V usage is TRBV4-3 and J usage is TRBJ1-4, with 7 positions matching TRBD1. This CDR3 contains 15 residues. Germline CDR1 reads LGHNA; CDR2 reads YSLEER. Losses at the gene ends were 0 bases for V and 5 bases for J; bases not matched to a gene: 3. DNA for the CDR3: TGCGCCAGCAGCCAAGAGGCCAGGGGGAATGAAAAACTGTTTTTT. Its protein product is CASSQEARGNEKLFF.

The chain combines TRBV6-1 with TRBJ2-2; tentative D call: TRBD1 (6 bases). V lost 6 bases, J lost 3 bases, and 14 bases lay in between. Germline CDR1 MNHNS, CDR2 SASEGT. There are 15 residues in the CDR3. The CDR3 protein is CASRGAEADTGELFF. Here the CDR3 DNA reads TGTGCCAGCAGGGGGGCAGAGGCGGACACCGGGGAGCTGTTTTTT.

The chain couples TRBV20-1 to TRBJ2-1; 9 positions agree with TRBD2. CDR1 and CDR2 from the germline V gene are DFQATT and SNEGSKA (reference sequence). J lost 2 bases, V lost 8 bases, and 4 bases had no gene match. CDR3 size: 13 residues. This CDR3 is CSYASGAYNEQFF. For the CDR3, the DNA is TGCAGTTACGCTAGCGGGGCCTACAATGAGCAGTTCTTC.

The V gene is TRBV7-2, the J gene TRBJ1-3, with a weak D call TRBD1 (6 bases). Trimming removed 3 bases from V and 2 bases from J, with 8 bases in between. Per germline, CDR1 SGHTA and CDR2 FQGNSA. This CDR3 comprises 14 residues. The CDR3 sequence is CASSFDRTGNTIYF. CDR3 in DNA: TGTGCCAGCAGCTTCGACAGGACTGGAAACACCATATATTTT.

This clonotype has ten or more counts. Written as DNA, the CDR3 is TGCAGTGCTAAGACCTTAGGGGGAGGAGATACGCAGTATTTT. Translating gives CSAKTLGGGDTQYF. The chain carries TRBV20-1 and TRBJ2-3; D is tentatively TRBD1 or TRBD2 (6 bases each). V lost 4 bases, J lost 5 bases, and 16 bases lay in between. Per the germline V gene, CDR1 is DFQATT and CDR2 is SNEGSKA (reference sequence). This CDR3 contains 14 residues.

Only a few counts were recorded for this clonotype. V gene TRBV4-2 combines with J gene TRBJ2-7, with a tentative D call TRBD2 (6 bases). The CDR3 loop spans 15 amino acids. Germline values: CDR1 LGHNA, CDR2 YNFKEQ. V was pared by 0 bases and J by 2 bases, with 11 bases between. CDR3 DNA: TGTGCCAGCAGCCAAGATTGGGGGGTCGCCTACGAGCAGTACTTC. It yields the protein CASSQDWGVAYEQYF.

This CDR3 reads CASSFGLAAYNEQFF. DNA of the CDR3: TGTGCCAGCAGTTTTGGCCTAGCGGCGTACAATGAGCAGTTCTTC. The V and J genes are TRBV6-2 or TRBV6-3 and TRBJ2-1, with TRBD2 matching over 7 bases. J gave up 4 bases and V 4 bases, and 7 bases lay outside the gene matches. The CDR3 consists of 15 residues. Germline V CDR1 and CDR2: MNHEY, SVGEGT.

CDR3 region: CSAYGGRKTQYF. In nucleotides, the CDR3 is TGCAGTGCGTACGGGGGTAGGAAGACCCAGTACTTC. The chain employs TRBV20-1 and TRBJ2-5; possible D gene TRBD2, 6 bases. This CDR3 comprises 12 residues. CDR1 and CDR2 from the germline V gene are DFQATT and SNEGSKA (reference sequence). V was shortened by 6 bases and J by 6 bases, with 14 bases between the two germline ends.

This clonotype showed up many times. The chain combines TRBV9 with TRBJ2-1, with a weak D call TRBD2 (6 bases). The CDR3 is made up of 15 amino acids. V shed 0 bases and J shed 1 base, with 8 bases lying between them. Germline V gene sequence: CDR1 SGDLS, CDR2 YYNGEE. The CDR3 coding sequence is TGTGCCAGCAGCGTAGCGGGAGCATCCTACAATGAGCAGTTCTTC. Amino acid sequence: CASSVAGASYNEQFF.

This clonotype was observed a few times. V and J are TRBV20-1 and TRBJ1-4; TRBD1 might be the D (6 bases). The CDR3 has 13 amino acids. Looked up from germline, CDR1 is DFQATT and CDR2 is SNEGSKA (reference sequence). V dropped 5 bases and J dropped 8 bases, with 15 bases sitting between them. The CDR3 here is CSAYSPGGEKLFF. The CDR3 coding sequence is TGCAGTGCTTACAGCCCCGGGGGCGAAAAACTGTTTTTT.

V and J are TRBV28 and TRBJ2-6; no firm D call. Trimming removed 5 bases from V and 5 bases from J, with 16 bases in between. Germline CDR1 reads MDHEN; CDR2 reads SYDVKM. The CDR3 spans 16 residues. CDR3 in amino acids: CASSIRRLSRANVLTF. CDR3 nucleotides: TGTGCCAGCAGTATACGGCGGCTGTCCCGGGCCAACGTCCTGACTTTC.

The sample holds many counts of this clonotype. The rearrangement uses TRBV6-1 and TRBJ2-2; tentative D call: TRBD1 (5 bases). V was shortened by 5 bases and J by 5 bases, with 9 bases between the two germline ends. The CDR3 loop spans 13 amino acids. Germline CDR1 MNHNS, CDR2 SASEGT. CDR3 DNA sequence: TGTGCCAGCAGTCGCACAGGAACCGGGGAGCTGTTTTTT. Its protein product is CASSRTGTGELFF.

In its sample, this clonotype was seen many times. V usage is TRBV20-1 and J usage is TRBJ1-6, with D unresolved. This CDR3 contains 12 residues. In germline, CDR1 is DFQATT, CDR2 SNEGSKA (reference sequence). V gave up 3 bases and J gave up 14 bases, with 14 bases separating them. Here the CDR3 DNA reads TGCAGTGCTAGTACAGAATTCAGTACCCTCCACTTT. It translates to CSASTEFSTLHF.